These T cell receptor beta chains were read from a single sample in a study of T cells in Graves' hyperthyroidism and ophthalmopathy. TCRdb re-called the multiplex PCR reads through MiXCR, storing one row per CDR3 protein. The top ten clones hold roughly 3.3% of a sample with about 600,000 distinct CDR3 sequences, approximately 15% of them seen once. Input material: blood. Receptor source: a woman between 40 and 55 years old with Graves' ophthalmopathy. The CDR3 runs from the conserved cysteine through the conserved F or W. The order of the fields is J gene, D gene, clone size, V gene, CDR3 length, CDR3 protein, CDR3 DNA. D genes are given only for firm matches. Clone sizes are given selectively: once, few, many, or a class where the clone is expanded.

>TRBJ2-5|.|few|TRBV29-1|14
CSVDPRAQGETQYF
TGCAGCGTTGATCCAAGGGCGCAGGGGGAGACCCAGTACTTC
>TRBJ2-3|.|many|TRBV12-3/TRBV12-4|12
CASSFQSDTQYF
TGTGCCAGCAGTTTCCAGTCAGATACGCAGTATTTT
>TRBJ2-7|.|many|TRBV11-2|15
CASSSSPGPNYEQYF
TGTGCCAGCAGCTCCTCCCCGGGACCCAACTACGAGCAGTACTTC
>TRBJ2-7|.|many|TRBV11-2|14
CASSLVRGAYEQYF
TGTGCCAGCAGCTTAGTGCGGGGTGCCTACGAGCAGTACTTC
>TRBJ1-2|.|many|TRBV2|13
CASSELPSYGYTF
TGTGCCAGCAGTGAATTGCCAAGCTATGGCTACACCTTC
>TRBJ2-2|TRBD1|.|TRBV20-1|14
CSAQGQGGTGELFF
TGCAGTGCTCAGGGACAGGGCGGCACCGGGGAGCTGTTTTTT
>TRBJ2-7|.|many|TRBV11-2|14
CASSLRRGSDEQYF
TGTGCCAGCAGCTTACGTCGGGGCAGCGACGAGCAGTACTTC
>TRBJ2-2|TRBD2|many|TRBV3-1|17
CASSQAREGLATGELFF
TGTGCCAGCAGCCAAGCTCGGGAGGGACTAGCGACCGGGGAGCTGTTTTTT
>TRBJ2-7|.|few|TRBV29-1|12
CSVERNSYEQYF
TGCAGCGTTGAGAGGAATTCCTACGAGCAGTACTTC
>TRBJ2-2|.|many|TRBV6-2/TRBV6-3|16
CASSYRGPPVTGELFF
TGTGCCAGCAGTTACCGAGGGCCCCCAGTCACCGGGGAGCTGTTTTTT
>TRBJ1-1|.|few|TRBV10-3|12
CAISPGSTEAFF
TGTGCCATCAGTCCAGGGAGCACTGAAGCTTTCTTT
>TRBJ1-4|.|.|TRBV20-1|16
CSARDNWATTNEKLFF
TGCAGTGCTAGAGACAACTGGGCTACAACTAACGAAAAACTGTTTTTT
>TRBJ2-7|.|many|TRBV7-8|14
CASSLEGYSYEQYF
TGTGCCAGCAGCTTAGAAGGCTACTCCTACGAGCAGTACTTC
>TRBJ2-1|.|many|TRBV2|15
CASSPTQGPFTEQFF
TGTGCCAGCAGTCCCACCCAAGGGCCTTTCACTGAGCAGTTCTTC
>TRBJ1-1|TRBD1|many|TRBV7-8|15
CASSLQQGRNTEAFF
TGTGCCAGCAGCTTACAACAGGGGAGGAACACTGAAGCTTTCTTT
>TRBJ1-2|TRBD1|.|TRBV2|14
CASSRGTANYGYTF
TGTGCCAGCAGCCGGGGGACAGCTAACTATGGCTACACCTTC
>TRBJ1-3|.|few|TRBV12-3/TRBV12-4|14
CASSQRTLGNTIYF
TGTGCCAGCAGCCAACGGACCTTAGGAAACACCATATATTTT
>TRBJ2-5|TRBD2|many|TRBV2|16
CASSAALAGELETQYF
TGTGCCAGCAGTGCTGCTCTAGCGGGGGAGTTGGAGACCCAGTACTTC
>TRBJ2-5|.|many|TRBV11-2|12
CASSAQGETQYF
TGTGCCAGCAGCGCCCAGGGAGAGACCCAGTACTTC
>TRBJ1-4|.|.|TRBV10-3|14
CAISGAGKDEKLFF
TGTGCCATCAGTGGGGCAGGGAAGGATGAAAAACTGTTTTTT
>TRBJ1-1|.|.|TRBV9|17
CASSMTGAGVESTEAFF
TGTGCCAGCAGCATGACAGGAGCGGGGGTGGAGTCCACTGAAGCTTTCTTT
>TRBJ1-1|.|many|TRBV11-2|15
CASSLVNSQNTEAFF
TGTGCCAGCAGCTTAGTAAACAGTCAGAACACTGAAGCTTTCTTT
>TRBJ1-5|.|once|TRBV27|15
CASSVNRAENQPQHF
TGTGCCAGCAGCGTGAACAGGGCTGAGAATCAGCCCCAGCATTTT
>TRBJ2-7|TRBD1|many|TRBV29-1|12
CSVEAGGYEQYF
TGCAGCGTTGAGGCAGGGGGTTACGAGCAGTACTTC
>TRBJ1-2|.|.|TRBV12-5|17
CASGLVLAARGNYGYTF
TGTGCTAGTGGTTTGGTACTAGCCGCCCGAGGGAACTATGGCTACACCTTC
>TRBJ2-1|.|many|TRBV7-2|15
CASSEDVSSYNEQFF
TGTGCCAGCAGCGAGGACGTCAGCTCCTACAATGAGCAGTTCTTC
>TRBJ1-5|.|many|TRBV12-3/TRBV12-4|15
CASSFFRGRDQPQHF
TGTGCCAGCAGTTTTTTCAGGGGTAGGGATCAGCCCCAGCATTTT
>TRBJ1-2|.|many|TRBV5-1|14
CASSPDGANYGYTF
TGCGCCAGCAGCCCGGACGGAGCTAACTATGGCTACACCTTC
>TRBJ1-1|TRBD1|many|TRBV6-2/TRBV6-3|16
CASSRPGTGKDTEAFF
TGTGCCAGCAGCCGTCCCGGGACAGGAAAGGACACTGAAGCTTTCTTT